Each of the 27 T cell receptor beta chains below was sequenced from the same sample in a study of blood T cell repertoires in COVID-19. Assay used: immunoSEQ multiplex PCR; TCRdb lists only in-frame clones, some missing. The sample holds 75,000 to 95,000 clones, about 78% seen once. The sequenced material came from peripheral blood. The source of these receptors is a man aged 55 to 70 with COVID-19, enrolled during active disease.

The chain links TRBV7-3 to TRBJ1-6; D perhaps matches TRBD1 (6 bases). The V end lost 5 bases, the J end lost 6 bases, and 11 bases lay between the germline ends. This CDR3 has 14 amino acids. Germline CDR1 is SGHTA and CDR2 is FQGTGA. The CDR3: CASSRDRFNSPLHF. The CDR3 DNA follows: TGTGCCAGCAGCCGCGACAGGTTTAATTCACCCCTCCACTTT.

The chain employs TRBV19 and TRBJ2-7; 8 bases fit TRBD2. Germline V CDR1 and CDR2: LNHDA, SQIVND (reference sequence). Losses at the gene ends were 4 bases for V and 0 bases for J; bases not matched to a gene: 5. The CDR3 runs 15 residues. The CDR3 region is CASSNLAGSSYEQYF. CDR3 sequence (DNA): TGTGCCAGTAGTAATCTAGCGGGCAGCTCCTACGAGCAGTACTTC.

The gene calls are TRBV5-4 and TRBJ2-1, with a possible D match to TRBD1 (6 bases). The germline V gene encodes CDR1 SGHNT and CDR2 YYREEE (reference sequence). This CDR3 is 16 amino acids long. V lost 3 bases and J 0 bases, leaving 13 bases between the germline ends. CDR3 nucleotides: TGTGCCAGCAGCTCAGGGGTTGGGGGCTCCTACAATGAGCAGTTCTTC. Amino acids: CASSSGVGGSYNEQFF.

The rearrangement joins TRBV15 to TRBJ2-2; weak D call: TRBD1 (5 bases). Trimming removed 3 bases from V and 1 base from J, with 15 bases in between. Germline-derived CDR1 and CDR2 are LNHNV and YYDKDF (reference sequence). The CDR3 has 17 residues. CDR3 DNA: TGTGCCACCAGCAGCCACCCTAGAGGACAGAACACCGGGGAGCTGTTTTTT. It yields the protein CATSSHPRGQNTGELFF.

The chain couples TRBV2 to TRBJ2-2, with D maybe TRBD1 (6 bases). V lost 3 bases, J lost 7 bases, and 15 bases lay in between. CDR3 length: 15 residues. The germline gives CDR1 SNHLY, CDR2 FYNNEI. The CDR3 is CASSEGANRHGELFF. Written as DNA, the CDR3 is TGTGCCAGCAGTGAGGGGGCCAACCGCCACGGGGAGCTGTTTTTT.

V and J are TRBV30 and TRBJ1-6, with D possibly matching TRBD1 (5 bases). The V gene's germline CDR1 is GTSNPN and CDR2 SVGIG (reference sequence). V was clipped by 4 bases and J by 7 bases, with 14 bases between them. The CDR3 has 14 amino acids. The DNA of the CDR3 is TGTGCCTGGAATACCGGGACTACAAATTCACCCCTCCACTTT. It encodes CAWNTGTTNSPLHF.

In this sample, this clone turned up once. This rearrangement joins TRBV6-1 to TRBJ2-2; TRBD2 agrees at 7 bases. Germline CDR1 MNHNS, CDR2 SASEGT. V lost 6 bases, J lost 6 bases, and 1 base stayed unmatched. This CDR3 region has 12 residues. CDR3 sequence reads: CASSRGAGELFF. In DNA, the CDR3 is TGTGCCAGCAGCCGGGGGGCCGGGGAGCTGTTTTTT.

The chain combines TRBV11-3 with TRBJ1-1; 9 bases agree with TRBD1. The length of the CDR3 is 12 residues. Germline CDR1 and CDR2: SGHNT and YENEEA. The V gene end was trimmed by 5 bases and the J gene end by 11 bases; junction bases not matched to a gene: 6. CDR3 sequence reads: CASSPTGTGAFF. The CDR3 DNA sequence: TGTGCCAGCAGCCCCACCGGGACAGGGGCTTTCTTT.

The CDR3 loop is CASNRGMGNTEAFF. CDR3 DNA: TGTGCCAGCAACAGGGGCATGGGGAACACTGAAGCTTTCTTT. This chain links TRBV9 with TRBJ1-1, with 7 bases aligning to TRBD1. The germline V gene encodes CDR1 SGDLS and CDR2 YYNGEE. Trimming cost V 6 bases and J 1 base; bases outside gene matches: 6. The CDR3 is 14 residues long. Together with reference TRBV9 and TRBJ1-1, the CDR3 gives the full variable domain: DSGVTQTPKHLITATGQRVTLRCSPRSGDLSVYWYQQSLDQGLQFLIQYYNGEERAKGNILERFSAQQFPDLHSELNLSSLELGDSALYFCASNRGMGNTEAFFGQGTRLTVV.

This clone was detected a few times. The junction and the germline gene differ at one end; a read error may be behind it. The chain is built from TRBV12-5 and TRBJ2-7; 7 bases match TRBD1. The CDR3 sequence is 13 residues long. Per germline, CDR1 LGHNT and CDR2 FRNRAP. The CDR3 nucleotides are TGTGCTAGTGGTTTGGGCCGACAGGGACGAGTGGACTTC. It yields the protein CASGLGRQGRVDF. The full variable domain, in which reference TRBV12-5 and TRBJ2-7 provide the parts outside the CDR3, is DARVTQTPRHKVTEMGQEVTMRCQPILGHNTVFWYRQTMMQGLELLAYFRNRAPLDDSGMPKDRFSAEMPDATLATLKIQPSEPRDSAVYFCASGLGRQGRVDFGPGTRLTVT.

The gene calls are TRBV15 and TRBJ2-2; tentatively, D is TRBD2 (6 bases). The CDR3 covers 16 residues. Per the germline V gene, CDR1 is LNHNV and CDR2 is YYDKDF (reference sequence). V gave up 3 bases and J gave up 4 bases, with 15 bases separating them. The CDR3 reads CATSRGRGLITGELFF. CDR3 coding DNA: TGTGCCACCAGCAGGGGCCGGGGGTTAATCACCGGGGAGCTGTTTTTT.

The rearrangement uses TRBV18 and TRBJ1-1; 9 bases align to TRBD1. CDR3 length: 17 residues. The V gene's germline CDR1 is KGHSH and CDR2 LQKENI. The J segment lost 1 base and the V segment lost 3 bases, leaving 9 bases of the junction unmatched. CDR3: CASSPGTGRGKNTEAFF. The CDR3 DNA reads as TGTGCCAGCTCACCCGGGACAGGGAGAGGGAAGAACACTGAAGCTTTCTTT.

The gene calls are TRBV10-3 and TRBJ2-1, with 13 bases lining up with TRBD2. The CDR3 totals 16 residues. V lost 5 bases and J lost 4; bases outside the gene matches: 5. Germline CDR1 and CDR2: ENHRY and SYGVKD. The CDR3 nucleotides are TGTGCCATCAGTTCGGGGACTAGCGGGGTATACAATGAGCAGTTCTTC. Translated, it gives CAISSGTSGVYNEQFF.

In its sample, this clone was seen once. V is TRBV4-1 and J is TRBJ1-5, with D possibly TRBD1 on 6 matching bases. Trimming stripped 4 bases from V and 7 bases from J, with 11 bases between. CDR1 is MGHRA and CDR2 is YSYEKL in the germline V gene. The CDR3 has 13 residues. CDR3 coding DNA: TGCGCCAGCAGCCTCCGGGACAACCAGCCCCAGCATTTT. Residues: CASSLRDNQPQHF.

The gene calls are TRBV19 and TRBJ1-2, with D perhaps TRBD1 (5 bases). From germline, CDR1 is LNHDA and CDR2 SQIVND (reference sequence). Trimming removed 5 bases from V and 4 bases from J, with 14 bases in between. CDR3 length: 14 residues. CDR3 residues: CASSALDTGYGYTF. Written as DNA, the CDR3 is TGTGCCAGTAGTGCTCTTGACACAGGCTATGGCTACACCTTC.

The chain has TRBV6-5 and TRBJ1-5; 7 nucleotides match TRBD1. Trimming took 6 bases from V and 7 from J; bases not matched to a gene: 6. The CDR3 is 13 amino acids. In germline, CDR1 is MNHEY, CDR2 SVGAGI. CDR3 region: CASRDRTEQPQHF. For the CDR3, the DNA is TGTGCCAGCAGGGACAGGACGGAACAGCCCCAGCATTTT.

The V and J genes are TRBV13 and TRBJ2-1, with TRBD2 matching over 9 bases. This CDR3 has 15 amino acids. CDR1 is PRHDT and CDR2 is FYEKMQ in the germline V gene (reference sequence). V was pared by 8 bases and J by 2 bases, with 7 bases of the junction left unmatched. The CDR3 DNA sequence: TGTGCCAGCGGGTGGGCTAGCGGGACCTACAATGAGCAGTTCTTC. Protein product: CASGWASGTYNEQFF.

The CDR3 bases are TGTGCCAGCAGTTACTCTGGTGCGAATCAGCCCCAGCATTTT. It yields the protein CASSYSGANQPQHF. The V and J genes are TRBV6-2 or TRBV6-3 and TRBJ1-5; D not certain. From germline, CDR1 is MNHEY and CDR2 SVGEGT. CDR3 length: 14 amino acids. Trimming stripped 0 bases from V and 4 bases from J, with 7 bases between.

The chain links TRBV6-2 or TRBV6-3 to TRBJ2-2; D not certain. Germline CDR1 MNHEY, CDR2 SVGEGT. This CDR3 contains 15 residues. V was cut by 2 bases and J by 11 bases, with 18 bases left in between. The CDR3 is CASSYPLVARRELFF. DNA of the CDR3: TGTGCCAGCAGTTACCCCCTAGTGGCTCGTCGAGAGCTGTTTTTT.

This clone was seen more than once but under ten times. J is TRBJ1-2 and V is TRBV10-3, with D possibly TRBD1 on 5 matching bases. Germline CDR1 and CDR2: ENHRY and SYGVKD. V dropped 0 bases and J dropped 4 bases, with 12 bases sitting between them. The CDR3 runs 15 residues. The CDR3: CAISESDGRGYGYTF. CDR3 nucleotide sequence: TGTGCCATCAGTGAGTCGGACGGGAGGGGCTATGGCTACACCTTC.

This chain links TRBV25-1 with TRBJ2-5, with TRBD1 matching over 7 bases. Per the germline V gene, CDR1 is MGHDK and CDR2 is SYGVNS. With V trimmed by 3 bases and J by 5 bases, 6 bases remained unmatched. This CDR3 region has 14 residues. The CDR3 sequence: CASSDRQGVETQYF. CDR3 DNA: TGTGCCAGCAGTGACCGGCAGGGGGTGGAGACCCAGTACTTC.

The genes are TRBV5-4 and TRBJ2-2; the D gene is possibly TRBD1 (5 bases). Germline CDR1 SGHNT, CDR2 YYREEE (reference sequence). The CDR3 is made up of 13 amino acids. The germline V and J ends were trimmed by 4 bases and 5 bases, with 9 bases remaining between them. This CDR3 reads CASSLRVTGELFF. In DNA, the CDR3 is TGTGCCAGCAGCCTCAGGGTTACCGGGGAGCTGTTTTTT.

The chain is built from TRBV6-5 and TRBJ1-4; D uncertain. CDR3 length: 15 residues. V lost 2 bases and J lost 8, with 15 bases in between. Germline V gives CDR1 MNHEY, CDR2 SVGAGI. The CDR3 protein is CASSYGGKDDEKLFF. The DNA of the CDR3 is TGTGCCAGCAGTTACGGAGGGAAGGATGACGAAAAACTGTTTTTT.

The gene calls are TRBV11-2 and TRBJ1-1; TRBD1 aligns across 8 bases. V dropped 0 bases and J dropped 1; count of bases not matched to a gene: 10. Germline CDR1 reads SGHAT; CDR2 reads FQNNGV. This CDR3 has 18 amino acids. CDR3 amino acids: CASSLEGQGANRNTEAFF. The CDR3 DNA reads TGTGCCAGCAGCTTAGAAGGGCAGGGGGCTAATAGGAACACTGAAGCTTTCTTT. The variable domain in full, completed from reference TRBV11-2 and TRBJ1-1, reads EAGVAQSPRYKIIEKRQSVAFWCNPISGHATLYWYQQILGQGPKLLIQFQNNGVVDDSQLPKDRFSAERLKGVDSTLKIQPAKLEDSAVYLCASSLEGQGANRNTEAFFGQGTRLTVV.

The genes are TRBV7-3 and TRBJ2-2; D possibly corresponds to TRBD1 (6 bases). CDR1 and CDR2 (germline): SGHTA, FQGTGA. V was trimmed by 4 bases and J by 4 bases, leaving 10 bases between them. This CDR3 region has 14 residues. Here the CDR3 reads CASSSTGSTGELFF. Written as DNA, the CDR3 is TGTGCCAGCAGCTCCACAGGGTCCACCGGGGAGCTGTTTTTT.

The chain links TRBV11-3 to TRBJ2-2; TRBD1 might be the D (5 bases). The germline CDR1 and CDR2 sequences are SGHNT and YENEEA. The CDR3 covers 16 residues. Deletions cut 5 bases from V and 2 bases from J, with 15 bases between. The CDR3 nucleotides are TGTGCCAGCAGCACCTTCGGCAGGGATAACACCGGGGAGCTGTTTTTT. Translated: CASSTFGRDNTGELFF.

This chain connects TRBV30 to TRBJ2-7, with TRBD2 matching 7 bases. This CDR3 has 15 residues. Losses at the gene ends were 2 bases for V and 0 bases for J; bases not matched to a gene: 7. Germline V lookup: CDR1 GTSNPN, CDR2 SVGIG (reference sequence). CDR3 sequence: CAWSLGGSSSYEQYF. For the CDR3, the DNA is TGTGCCTGGAGTCTCGGGGGGAGTAGCTCCTACGAGCAGTACTTC.